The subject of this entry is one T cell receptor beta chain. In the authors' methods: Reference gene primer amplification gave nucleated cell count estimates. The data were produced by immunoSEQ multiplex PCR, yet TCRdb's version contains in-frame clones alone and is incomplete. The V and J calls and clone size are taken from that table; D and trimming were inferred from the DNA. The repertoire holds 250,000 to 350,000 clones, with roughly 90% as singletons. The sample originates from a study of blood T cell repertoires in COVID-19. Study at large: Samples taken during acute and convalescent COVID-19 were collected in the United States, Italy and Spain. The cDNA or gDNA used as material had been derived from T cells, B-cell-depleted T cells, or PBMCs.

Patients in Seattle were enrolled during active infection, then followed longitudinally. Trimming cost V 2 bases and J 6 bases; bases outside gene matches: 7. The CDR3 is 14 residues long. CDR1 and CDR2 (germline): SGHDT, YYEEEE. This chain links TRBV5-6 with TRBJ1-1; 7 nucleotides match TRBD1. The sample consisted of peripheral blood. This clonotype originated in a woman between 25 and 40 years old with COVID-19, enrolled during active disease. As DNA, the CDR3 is TGTGCCAGCAGCTTAACTGACAGGGTGGCTGAAGCTTTCTTT. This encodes CASSLTDRVAEAFF.